This entry lists 28 T cell receptor beta chains sequenced from one sample in a study of T cell changes during pregnancy in multiple sclerosis. Profiled with immunoSEQ multiplex PCR; TCRdb holds only in-frame clones, not every one. Of about 46,000 clones detected, around 90% appear once; the ten largest clones hold around 9.2%. The source material was CD8+ T cells from peripheral blood mononuclear cells, sampled after pregnancy. All receptors derive from a female donor with multiple sclerosis, enrolled in a pregnancy study.

The chain's CDR3 is CASSIGGNQPQHF. CDR3 nucleotide sequence: TGTGCCAGTAGTATTGGAGGCAATCAGCCCCAGCATTTT. This chain connects TRBV19 to TRBJ1-5; D call uncertain. Per the germline V gene, CDR1 is LNHDA and CDR2 is SQIVND (reference sequence). This CDR3 has 13 residues. V lost 3 bases, J lost 2 bases, and 5 bases lay in between.

The V gene is TRBV6-5, the J gene TRBJ1-4; D not resolved. Germline-derived CDR1 and CDR2 are MNHEY and SVGAGI. The V end was cut by 2 bases, the J end by 0 bases, with 7 bases between. The CDR3 totals 15 residues. CDR3 nucleotide sequence: TGTGCCAGCAGTTACGGGCAGTCAACTAATGAAAAACTGTTTTTT. Translation: CASSYGQSTNEKLFF.

The chain carries TRBV29-1 and TRBJ2-1, with a weak D call TRBD2 (6 bases). The CDR3 is 11 residues long. Germline values: CDR1 SQVTM, CDR2 ANQGSEA. The CDR3 region has the DNA TGCATCTTGCGGGAATACAATGAGCAGTTCTTC. This gives the protein CILREYNEQFF.

The chain uses TRBV5-5 and TRBJ1-1; unclear D gene. V was trimmed by 4 bases and J by 4 bases, leaving 14 bases between them. Germline CDR1 SGHKS, CDR2 YYEKEE (reference sequence). The CDR3 spans 14 residues. In DNA form, the CDR3 reads TGTGCCAGCAGCGCGAGTTGGGCGGGCACTGAAGCTTTCTTT. This codes for CASSASWAGTEAFF.

This CDR3 is CASRLRGGGGNEQFF. In DNA, the CDR3 is TGCGCCAGCAGGCTTCGGGGGGGCGGTGGCAATGAGCAGTTCTTC. This sequence joins TRBV5-1 and TRBJ2-1; TRBD2 aligns across 8 bases. The CDR3 has 15 amino acids. J was trimmed by 6 bases and V by 5 bases; bases with no gene match: 10. CDR1 and CDR2 (germline): SGHRS, YFSETQ.

This clone occurred once. The J gene is TRBJ1-2, the V gene TRBV27; D may be TRBD1 (6 bases). V was trimmed by 2 bases and J by 2 bases, leaving 9 bases between them. The CDR3 is 14 amino acids. Germline assignment: CDR1 MNHEY and CDR2 SMNVEV (reference sequence). In DNA form, the CDR3 reads TGTGCCAGCAGTTTAACAGGGTACAACTATGGCTACACCTTC. Its translation is CASSLTGYNYGYTF.

This chain uses TRBV13 with TRBJ2-3, with D possibly matching TRBD1 (6 bases). The germline V gene encodes CDR1 PRHDT and CDR2 FYEKMQ (reference sequence). This CDR3 has 14 amino acids. V dropped 0 bases and J dropped 3 bases, with 7 bases sitting between them. CDR3 nucleotides: TGTGCCAGCAGCTTAGGCCAGGGGACAGATACGCAGTATTTT. It yields the protein CASSLGQGTDTQYF. The full variable domain, in which reference TRBV13 and TRBJ2-3 provide the parts outside the CDR3, is AAGVIQSPRHLIKEKRETATLKCYPIPRHDTVYWYQQGPGQDPQFLISFYEKMQSDKGSIPDRFSAQQFSDYHSELNMSSLELGDSALYFCASSLGQGTDTQYFGPGTRLTVL.

V and J are TRBV7-9 and TRBJ2-3; 8 bases fit TRBD2. This CDR3 is built from 17 residues. The germline V gene has CDR1 SEHNR and CDR2 FQNEAQ (reference sequence). Trimming took 3 bases from V and 0 from J; bases not matched to a gene: 8. The chain's CDR3 is CASSFPTSGHSTDTQYF. CDR3 sequence (DNA): TGTGCCAGCAGCTTTCCTACTAGCGGACATAGCACAGATACGCAGTATTTT.

This sequence joins TRBV9 and TRBJ2-6; a weak D match, TRBD2 (6 bases). Germline V gives CDR1 SGDLS, CDR2 YYNGEE. The CDR3 extends over 22 amino acids. The germline V and J ends were trimmed by 1 base and 0 bases, with 26 bases remaining between them. The CDR3 spells CASSVPGRLGDKKSSGANVLTF. The DNA of the CDR3 is TGTGCCAGCAGCGTACCGGGTCGACTAGGAGACAAGAAGAGCTCTGGGGCCAACGTCCTGACTTTC.

This clone was picked up one time. The V and J genes are TRBV11-2 and TRBJ2-7; D is possibly TRBD1 (6 bases). V lost 4 bases and J lost 4, with 17 bases in between. This CDR3 is built from 15 residues. From germline, CDR1 is SGHAT and CDR2 FQNNGV. CDR3: CASSSGAGVEYEQYF. The CDR3 DNA reads as TGTGCCAGCAGCTCAGGGGCAGGGGTCGAATACGAGCAGTACTTC.

The chain is built from TRBV5-1 and TRBJ1-5, with D uncertain. Germline V gene lookup returns CDR1 SGHRS and CDR2 YFSETQ. The CDR3 consists of 14 residues. Trimming removed 4 bases from V and 3 bases from J, with 11 bases in between. The CDR3 nucleotides are TGCGCCAGCAGCCCGGGGAGGGCCAATCAGCCCCAGCATTTT. It is translated as CASSPGRANQPQHF.

The V and J genes are TRBV7-9 and TRBJ2-5; weak D call: TRBD2 (6 bases). V lost 5 bases and J 5 bases, leaving 12 bases between the germline ends. CDR1 and CDR2 (germline): SEHNR, FQNEAQ (reference sequence). The CDR3 extends over 13 amino acids. The CDR3 loop reads CASSPPREETQYF. CDR3 sequence (DNA): TGTGCCAGCAGCCCCCCTCGGGAGGAGACCCAGTACTTC.

The genes are TRBV7-9 and TRBJ2-1; 7 bases are a match to TRBD2. CDR3 length: 16 amino acids. Germline CDR1 reads SEHNR; CDR2 reads FQNEAQ (reference sequence). Trimming cost V 8 bases and J 6 bases; bases outside gene matches: 16. The CDR3 protein is CASGPPQAGRANEQFF. The CDR3 DNA is TGTGCCAGCGGACCACCTCAAGCGGGGAGGGCCAATGAGCAGTTCTTC.

The V call is TRBV2, the J call TRBJ1-1, with 7 bases fitting TRBD1. J was trimmed by 7 bases and V by 4 bases; bases with no gene match: 3. Germline assignment: CDR1 SNHLY and CDR2 FYNNEI. The CDR3 has 12 residues. The CDR3 spells CASSGGTVEAFF. The CDR3 region has the DNA TGTGCCAGCAGTGGTGGGACAGTTGAAGCTTTCTTT.

The chain has TRBV7-3 and TRBJ1-1, with unresolved D. CDR3 length: 16 amino acids. Germline V gene lookup returns CDR1 SGHTA and CDR2 FQGTGA. V lost 5 bases, J lost 3 bases, and 19 bases lay in between. CDR3 nucleotide sequence: TGTGCCAGCAGCCGCTGGGAGGAACCGCGGGACACTGAAGCTTTCTTT. Translated: CASSRWEEPRDTEAFF.

This clone is medium-sized by share. This chain joins TRBV14 and TRBJ1-3; D gene uncertain. V gave up 8 bases and J gave up 0 bases, with 11 bases separating them. Germline V gene lookup returns CDR1 SGHDN and CDR2 FVKESK. CDR3 length: 14 residues. The CDR3 region has the DNA TGTGCCAGCTCGCGGGCTCACTCTGGAAACACCATATATTTT. This encodes CASSRAHSGNTIYF.

The chain carries TRBV19 and TRBJ2-6; TRBD2 matches 8 bases. Germline V lookup: CDR1 LNHDA, CDR2 SQIVND (reference sequence). J lost 0 bases, V lost 6 bases, and 4 bases had no gene match. The CDR3 sequence is 16 residues long. This CDR3 is CASSGGVHSGANVLTF. The CDR3 nucleotides read TGTGCCAGTAGCGGGGGGGTCCACTCTGGGGCCAACGTCCTGACTTTC.

The rearrangement uses TRBV27 and TRBJ1-5, with D tentatively TRBD1 (6 bases). V lost 3 bases and J 2 bases, leaving 8 bases between the germline ends. Germline CDR1 MNHEY, CDR2 SMNVEV (reference sequence). This CDR3 spans 14 amino acids. CDR3 nucleotides: TGTGCCAGCAGTTTCAACAGGGGCAATCAGCCCCAGCATTTT. Translating it yields CASSFNRGNQPQHF.

In this sample, this clone turned up many times. This chain uses TRBV19 with TRBJ1-1, with D uncertain. V was trimmed by 6 bases and J by 2 bases, leaving 10 bases between them. The CDR3 consists of 13 residues. The germline V gene has CDR1 LNHDA and CDR2 SQIVND (reference sequence). The CDR3, as DNA: TGTGCCAGTAGACTTCCAGGTAACACTGAAGCTTTCTTT. Translating it yields CASRLPGNTEAFF.

V usage is TRBV18 and J usage is TRBJ2-7; weak D call: TRBD2 (5 bases). V lost 2 bases to trimming and J lost 0 bases, with 14 bases between them. The germline V gene encodes CDR1 KGHSH and CDR2 LQKENI. There are 16 residues in the CDR3. In nucleotides, the CDR3 is TGTGCCAGCTCACCAGGTTATAGCGTTAACTCCTACGAGCAGTACTTC. The encoded protein is CASSPGYSVNSYEQYF.

This clone was counted only a few times. The chain has TRBV9 and TRBJ2-1; the match to TRBD2 covers 16 bases. J was trimmed by 8 bases and V by 3 bases; bases with no gene match: 5. The CDR3 is 16 residues long. Germline V gene sequence: CDR1 SGDLS, CDR2 YYNGEE. The CDR3 region has the DNA TGTGCCAGCAGCGAAGGGACTAGCGGGAGGGCCGATGAGCAGTTCTTC. Residues: CASSEGTSGRADEQFF.

The genes are TRBV9 and TRBJ2-5; 10 bases are shared with TRBD1. Germline-derived CDR1 and CDR2 are SGDLS and YYNGEE. With V trimmed by 4 bases and J by 5 bases, 11 bases remained unmatched. The CDR3 is 16 residues long. CDR3 loop: CASSPGQGVVLETQYF. The CDR3 bases are TGTGCCAGCAGCCCAGGACAGGGGGTAGTCCTGGAGACCCAGTACTTC.

This sequence joins TRBV6-6 and TRBJ2-3; 7 positions agree with TRBD1. Germline trimming cut 6 bases from V and 0 bases from J; bases unmatched to any gene: 9. The CDR3 spans 16 residues. Germline V CDR1 and CDR2: MNHNY, SVGAGI (reference sequence). The CDR3 here is CASSVGTAASTDTQYF. In nucleotides, the CDR3 is TGTGCCAGCAGCGTCGGGACAGCAGCTAGCACAGATACGCAGTATTTT.

The chain carries TRBV7-6 and TRBJ2-7; unclear D gene. CDR1 and CDR2 from the germline V gene are SGHVS and FNYEAQ. The CDR3 has 12 residues. V dropped 5 bases and J dropped 3 bases, with 8 bases sitting between them. CDR3 protein: CASSNRDYEQYF. CDR3 nucleotides: TGTGCCAGCAGCAATAGAGACTACGAGCAGTACTTC.

The J gene is TRBJ2-2, the V gene TRBV4-1, with D tentatively TRBD1 (6 bases). The V end lost 4 bases, the J end lost 7 bases, and 7 bases lay between the germline ends. CDR3 length equals 12 residues. Germline CDR1 MGHRA, CDR2 YSYEKL. The CDR3 nucleotides read TGCGCCAGCAGCCTGACAGGCGGGGAGCTGTTTTTT. It specifies CASSLTGGELFF.

The genes are TRBV7-2 and TRBJ2-7; 7 positions match TRBD2. From germline, CDR1 is SGHTA and CDR2 FQGNSA. The CDR3 extends over 14 amino acids. V lost 3 bases, J lost 0 bases, and 2 bases stayed unmatched. CDR3 region: CASSFGGSSYEQYF. The CDR3 nucleotides are TGTGCCAGCAGCTTCGGGGGGAGCTCCTACGAGCAGTACTTC.

In its sample, this clone was seen once. The chain uses TRBV14 and TRBJ2-1; D gene ambiguous. The CDR3 is made up of 13 amino acids. Trimming took 3 bases from V and 4 from J, leaving 7 bases between them. Germline loops: CDR1 SGHDN, CDR2 FVKESK. CDR3 sequence: CASSHPVYNEQFF. CDR3 nucleotides: TGTGCCAGCAGCCACCCCGTTTACAATGAGCAGTTCTTC.

This clone has a single count. The chain recombines TRBV7-9 with TRBJ1-4; D unclear. Trimming stripped 0 bases from V and 7 bases from J, with 15 bases between. Germline V gives CDR1 SEHNR, CDR2 FQNEAQ (reference sequence). CDR3 length: 16 amino acids. The CDR3 protein is CASSLASHRGGEKLFF. CDR3 DNA sequence: TGTGCCAGCAGCTTAGCGAGCCACCGGGGAGGTGAAAAACTGTTTTTT.